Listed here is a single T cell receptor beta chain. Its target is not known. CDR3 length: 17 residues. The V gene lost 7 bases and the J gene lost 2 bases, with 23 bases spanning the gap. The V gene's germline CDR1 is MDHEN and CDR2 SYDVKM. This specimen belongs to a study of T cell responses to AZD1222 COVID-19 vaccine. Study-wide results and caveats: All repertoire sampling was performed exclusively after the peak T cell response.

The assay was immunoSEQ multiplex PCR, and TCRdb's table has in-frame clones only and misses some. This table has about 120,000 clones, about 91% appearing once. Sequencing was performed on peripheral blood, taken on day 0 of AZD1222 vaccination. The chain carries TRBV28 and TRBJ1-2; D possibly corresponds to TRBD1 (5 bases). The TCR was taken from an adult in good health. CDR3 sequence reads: CASTSAGQGWSNYGYTF. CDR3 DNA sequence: TGTGCCAGCACCTCCGCGGGCCAGGGATGGTCGAACTATGGCTACACCTTC.